This is a list of T cell receptor beta chains from one sample in a study of blood T cells in healthy people across ages. TCRdb analysed the 5' RACE reads with MiXCR anew, one entry per CDR3 protein. The sample lists about 930,000 distinct CDR3 sequences, 25% to 30% seen once, with roughly 10% in the top ten. The sample was also reused in another study, on T cells of mothers and their children.

Sequences were obtained from blood. These receptors all come from a woman aged 35 to 49 in good health. Both conserved end residues are part of each CDR3. Each record gives: J gene, CDR3 length, clone size, D gene, V gene, CDR3 protein, CDR3 DNA. The D gene is left open where the match is weak. Rows give clone size only sometimes, using once, few, many, or a class for an expanded clone.

TRBJ2-7,15,few,TRBD2,TRBV6-1,CASSGLAGDDYEQYF,TGTGCCAGCAGTGGACTAGCGGGGGACGACTACGAGCAGTACTTC
TRBJ2-7,15,.,TRBD1,TRBV18,CASSPQGAAPGEQYF,TGTGCCAGCTCACCGCAGGGGGCGGCCCCTGGTGAGCAGTACTTC
TRBJ2-3,17,few,TRBD2,TRBV4-2,CASSQVQAGGRGDTQYF,TGTGCCAGCAGCCAAGTCCAAGCGGGGGGGCGGGGAGATACGCAGTATTTT
TRBJ1-2,15,many,TRBD1,TRBV15,CATSRGEQGLGGYTF,TGTGCCACCAGCAGAGGGGAACAGGGGTTGGGTGGCTACACCTTC
TRBJ1-4,13,few,.,TRBV15,CATSRVENEKLFF,TGTGCCACCAGCAGAGTGGAGAATGAAAAACTGTTTTTT
TRBJ1-2,15,.,TRBD1,TRBV11-2,CASSLGTGDTYGYTF,TGTGCCAGCAGCTTGGGGACAGGGGACACCTATGGCTACACCTTC
TRBJ2-1,14,.,TRBD2,TRBV6-6,CASSFERLAKTQFF,TGTGCCAGCAGTTTTGAACGACTAGCGAAGACCCAGTTCTTC
TRBJ2-7,14,.,.,TRBV28,CASRIPGHPYEQYF,TGTGCCAGCAGGATACCGGGCCATCCCTACGAGCAGTACTTC
TRBJ2-7,16,.,TRBD1,TRBV9,CACSVAGTGGRYEQYF,TGTGCCTGCAGCGTAGCAGGGACAGGGGGCAGGTACGAGCAGTACTTC
TRBJ1-1,14,few,.,TRBV9,CASKPRGGFLEAFF,TGTGCCAGCAAGCCGAGAGGGGGGTTTTTAGAAGCTTTCTTT
TRBJ1-6,16,.,TRBD1,TRBV9,CASSGGRDRGNSPLHF,TGTGCCAGCAGCGGGGGACGGGACAGGGGAAATTCACCCCTCCACTTT
TRBJ2-5,14,many,.,TRBV12-5,CASGLSGAWETQYF,TGTGCTAGTGGTTTGTCAGGGGCATGGGAGACCCAGTACTTC
TRBJ2-2,13,.,TRBD1,TRBV29-1,CSVHDRVIGELFF,TGCAGCGTTCATGACAGGGTCATCGGGGAGCTGTTTTTT
TRBJ1-1,17,few,.,TRBV5-6,CASSLAKVGAIVTEAFF,TGTGCCAGCAGCTTGGCTAAGGTGGGGGCCATCGTTACTGAAGCTTTCTTT
TRBJ2-1,14,.,.,TRBV18,CASSPPTGHNEQFF,TGTGCCAGCTCACCACCTACCGGACACAATGAGCAGTTCTTC
TRBJ1-1,15,few,.,TRBV20-1,CSAGGLGTSNTEAFF,TGCAGTGCTGGGGGCCTCGGGACGTCGAACACTGAAGCTTTCTTT
TRBJ2-6,17,few,.,TRBV7-6,CASSPSGTASGANVLTF,TGTGCCAGCAGCCCCTCGGGCACCGCCTCTGGGGCCAACGTCCTGACTTTC
TRBJ2-1,14,.,.,TRBV6-2/TRBV6-3,CASRPRTPQYEQFF,TGTGCCAGCAGACCCAGGACGCCCCAATACGAGCAGTTCTTC
TRBJ1-2,16,few,.,TRBV7-2,CASSLTHIKSNYGYTF,TGTGCCAGCAGCTTGACTCACATCAAGAGTAACTATGGCTACACCTTC
TRBJ2-1,12,few,.,TRBV28,CASLEQGNEQFF,TGTGCCAGTCTGGAACAGGGCAATGAGCAGTTCTTC
TRBJ2-7,13,many,.,TRBV6-2/TRBV6-3,CASSWGAPYEQYF,TGTGCCAGCAGTTGGGGGGCCCCCTACGAGCAGTACTTC
TRBJ1-5,15,few,.,TRBV28,CASSPTVGPNQPQHF,TGTGCCAGCAGCCCCACCGTGGGGCCCAATCAGCCCCAGCATTTT
TRBJ1-2,12,.,.,TRBV20-1,CSARPVNYGYTF,TGCAGTGCTAGGCCGGTAAACTATGGCTACACCTTC
TRBJ2-1,15,once,.,TRBV6-6,CASRVDSSSYNEQFF,TGTGCCAGCAGGGTCGACAGCAGCTCCTACAATGAGCAGTTCTTC
TRBJ2-1,16,.,TRBD2,TRBV6-4,CASSRLAGYQSDEQFF,TGTGCCAGCAGCCGACTAGCGGGGTATCAGAGCGATGAGCAGTTCTTC
TRBJ1-1,12,few,TRBD1,TRBV28,CASRQGTVEAFF,TGTGCCAGCAGACAAGGGACAGTAGAAGCTTTCTTT
TRBJ1-2,12,many,.,TRBV29-1,CSVMAGPYGYTF,TGCAGCGTGATGGCAGGACCCTATGGCTACACCTTC
TRBJ1-6,14,.,TRBD1,TRBV20-1,CSARTGGGNSPLHF,TGCAGTGCTCGAACAGGGGGCGGCAATTCACCCCTCCACTTT
TRBJ2-5,15,many,.,TRBV9,CASSEGGALQETQYF,TGTGCCAGCAGTGAGGGGGGGGCCTTGCAAGAGACCCAGTACTTC
TRBJ2-7,18,.,TRBD2,TRBV13,CASSEGLAGGSPYNEQYF,TGTGCCAGCAGCGAGGGACTAGCGGGGGGATCACCCTACAATGAGCAGTACTTC
TRBJ1-2,15,.,.,TRBV6-6,CASRSEGIRNHGYTF,TGCGCCAGCCGCAGTGAGGGTATCAGGAATCATGGCTACACCTTC
TRBJ2-1,14,few,.,TRBV28,CASWESGDYNEQFF,TGTGCCAGCTGGGAGTCGGGGGATTACAATGAGCAGTTCTTC
TRBJ2-5,18,few,TRBD2,TRBV20-1,CSARDRSGGGRHQETQYF,TGCAGTGCTAGAGACCGTTCTGGCGGGGGGCGACATCAAGAGACCCAGTACTTC
TRBJ2-1,17,.,TRBD2,TRBV2,CASSEGVGGSSYNEQFF,TGTGCCAGCAGTGAAGGGGTGGGCGGGAGCTCCTACAATGAGCAGTTCTTC
TRBJ1-6,13,few,.,TRBV28,CASSIGTGSPLHF,TGTGCCAGCAGTATCGGGACCGGGTCACCCCTCCACTTT
TRBJ1-4,14,.,.,TRBV3-1,CASSQEQQAGKLFF,TGTGCCAGCAGCCAAGAACAGCAAGCCGGAAAACTGTTTTTT
TRBJ2-1,14,.,.,TRBV5-1,CASSLGKQSGEQFF,TGCGCCAGCAGCTTGGGAAAGCAGAGCGGTGAGCAGTTCTTC
TRBJ1-2,13,many,.,TRBV6-5,CASSYSEGVGYTF,TGTGCCAGCAGTTACTCGGAAGGGGTTGGCTACACCTTC
TRBJ2-4,19,few,TRBD1,TRBV2,CASSDTAAGGGEAKNIQYF,TGTGCCAGCAGTGATACGGCCGCAGGGGGCGGCGAAGCCAAAAACATTCAGTACTTC
TRBJ2-1,15,many,.,TRBV21-1,CASTPEVKTDNEQFF,TGTGCCAGCACCCCAGAGGTCAAGACAGACAATGAGCAGTTCTTC
TRBJ2-3,15,few,TRBD2,TRBV2,CASSVERGVTDTQYF,TGTGCCAGCAGTGTCGAGCGGGGAGTGACAGATACGCAGTATTTT
TRBJ2-1,18,.,TRBD2,TRBV7-6,CASSQFWTSGGAYNEQFF,TGTGCCAGCAGCCAGTTTTGGACTAGCGGGGGGGCCTACAATGAGCAGTTCTTC
TRBJ1-2,13,many,.,TRBV28,CASSYTGGYGYTF,TGTGCCAGCAGCTATACCGGGGGCTATGGCTACACCTTC
TRBJ1-1,16,few,TRBD1,TRBV6-6,CASSYSYGQGATEAFF,TGTGCCAGCAGTTACTCCTACGGACAGGGGGCAACTGAAGCTTTCTTT
TRBJ1-1,14,.,TRBD1,TRBV20-1,CSAPRAGGSTEAFF,TGCAGTGCTCCCCGGGCAGGGGGATCCACTGAAGCTTTCTTT
TRBJ1-2,14,few,.,TRBV28,CASSPGDGNYGYTF,TGTGCCAGCAGTCCCGGGGACGGGAACTATGGCTACACCTTC
TRBJ2-7,15,many,TRBD2,TRBV11-1,CASSLGTSGLYEQYF,TGTGCCAGCAGCTTGGGGACTAGCGGCCTCTACGAGCAGTACTTC
TRBJ2-5,13,many,.,TRBV29-1,CSVVLAGQETQYF,TGCAGCGTTGTTCTGGCGGGACAAGAGACCCAGTACTTC
TRBJ1-3,15,.,.,TRBV20-1,CSARDTASSGNTIYF,TGCAGTGCTAGAGATACAGCCTCCTCTGGAAACACCATATATTTT
TRBJ2-1,14,many,.,TRBV7-2,CASSKDFSYNEQFF,TGTGCCAGCAGCAAGGACTTCTCCTACAATGAGCAGTTCTTC
TRBJ1-2,14,.,.,TRBV7-2,CASSLDGKALGYTF,TGTGCCAGCAGCTTAGATGGAAAGGCCCTTGGCTACACCTTC
TRBJ2-7,12,many,.,TRBV9,CASSGDRDEQYF,TGTGCCAGCAGCGGTGATCGAGACGAGCAGTACTTC
TRBJ2-5,18,.,TRBD2,TRBV9,CASSAGTSGGNYQETQYF,TGTGCCAGCAGTGCAGGGACTAGCGGGGGGAACTACCAAGAGACCCAGTACTTC